One sample yielded the 2 T cell receptor beta chains listed below, sequenced in a study of shared clonotypes between healthy human individuals. Selected positively for CCR7 and CD45RO-negative, naive CD8 cells excluded terminally differentiated effector memory CD45RA+ cells. This table comes from immunoSEQ multiplex PCR, and its TCRdb copy is limited to in-frame clones, with some not included. The sample shows some 2,100,000 clones, roughly 91% of them seen only once. The specimen sequenced was naive CD8+ T cells from PBMCs. These receptors all stem from a man younger than 35 in good health. Some clones in this sample may be carry-over from other donors' samples.

This rearrangement joins TRBV5-1 to TRBJ2-7; 7 bases match TRBD1. CDR3 length: 17 amino acids. V gave up 0 bases and J gave up 2 bases; unmatched junction bases: 11. The germline CDR1 and CDR2 sequences are SGHRS and YFSETQ. For the CDR3, the DNA is TGCGCCAGCAGCTTGGCGTTCGGCCAGGGGGTTCCCTACGAGCAGTACTTC. Its translation: CASSLAFGQGVPYEQYF.

The CDR3 nucleotides are TGTGCCAGCAGCGTAGGTGACAGGGGGGACGAGCAGTACTTC. The encoded protein is CASSVGDRGDEQYF. The chain recombines TRBV9 with TRBJ2-7, with 9 bases lining up with TRBD1. The CDR3 is made up of 14 amino acids. V gave up 0 bases and J gave up 5 bases; unmatched junction bases: 3. The germline V gene encodes CDR1 SGDLS and CDR2 YYNGEE. Variable domain in full (rest from reference TRBV9 and TRBJ2-7): DSGVTQTPKHLITATGQRVTLRCSPRSGDLSVYWYQQSLDQGLQFLIQYYNGEERAKGNILERFSAQQFPDLHSELNLSSLELGDSALYFCASSVGDRGDEQYFGPGTRLTVT.